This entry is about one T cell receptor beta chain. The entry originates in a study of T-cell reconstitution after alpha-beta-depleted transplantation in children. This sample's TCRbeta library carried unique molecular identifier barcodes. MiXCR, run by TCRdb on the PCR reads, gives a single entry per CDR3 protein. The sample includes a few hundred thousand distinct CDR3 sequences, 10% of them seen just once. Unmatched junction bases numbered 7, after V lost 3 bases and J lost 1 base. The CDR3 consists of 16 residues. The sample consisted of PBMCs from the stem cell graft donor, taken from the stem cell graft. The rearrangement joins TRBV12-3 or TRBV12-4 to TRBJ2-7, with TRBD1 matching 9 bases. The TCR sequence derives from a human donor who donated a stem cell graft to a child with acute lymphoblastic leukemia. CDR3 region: CASSLGPGTGSYEQYF. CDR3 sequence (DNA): TGTGCCAGCAGTTTGGGACCCGGGACAGGGTCCTACGAGCAGTACTTC.